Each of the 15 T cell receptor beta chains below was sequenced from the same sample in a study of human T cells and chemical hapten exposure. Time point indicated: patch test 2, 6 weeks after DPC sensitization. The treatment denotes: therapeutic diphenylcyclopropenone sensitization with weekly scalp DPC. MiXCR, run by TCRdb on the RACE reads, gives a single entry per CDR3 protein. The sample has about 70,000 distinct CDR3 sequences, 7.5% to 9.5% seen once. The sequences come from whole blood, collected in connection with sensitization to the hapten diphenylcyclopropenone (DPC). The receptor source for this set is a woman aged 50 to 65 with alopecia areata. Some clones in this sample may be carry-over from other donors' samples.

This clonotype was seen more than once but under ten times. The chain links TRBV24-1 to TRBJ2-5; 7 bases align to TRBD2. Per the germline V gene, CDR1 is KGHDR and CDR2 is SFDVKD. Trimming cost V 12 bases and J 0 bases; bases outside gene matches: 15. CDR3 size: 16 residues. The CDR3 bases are TGTGCCGCCGGCCACGCTAGCGGAGAACACCAAGAGACCCAGTACTTC. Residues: CAAGHASGEHQETQYF.

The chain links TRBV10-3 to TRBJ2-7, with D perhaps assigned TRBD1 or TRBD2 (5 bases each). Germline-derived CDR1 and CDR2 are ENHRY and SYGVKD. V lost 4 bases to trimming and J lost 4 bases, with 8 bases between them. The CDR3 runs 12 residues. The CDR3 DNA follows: TGTGCCATCAGTGTCGAGGGGTACGAGCAGTACTTC. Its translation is CAISVEGYEQYF.

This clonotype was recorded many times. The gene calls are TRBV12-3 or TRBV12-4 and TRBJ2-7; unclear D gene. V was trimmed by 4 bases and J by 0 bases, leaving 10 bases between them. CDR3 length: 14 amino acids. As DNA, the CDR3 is TGTGCCAGCAGTTACCGGGCACCCTCCTACGAGCAGTACTTC. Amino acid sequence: CASSYRAPSYEQYF.

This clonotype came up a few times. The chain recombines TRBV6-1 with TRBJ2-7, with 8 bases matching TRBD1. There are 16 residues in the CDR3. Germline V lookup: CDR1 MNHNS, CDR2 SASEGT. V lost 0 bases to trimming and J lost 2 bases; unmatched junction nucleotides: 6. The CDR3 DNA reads TGTGCCAGCAGTGAAGCTGGCGAGACAGGGGCCTACGAGCAGTACTTC. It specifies CASSEAGETGAYEQYF.

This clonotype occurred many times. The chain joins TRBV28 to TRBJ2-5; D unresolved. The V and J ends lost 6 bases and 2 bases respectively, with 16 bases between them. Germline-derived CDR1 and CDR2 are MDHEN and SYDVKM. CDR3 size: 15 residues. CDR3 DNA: TGTGCCAGCAGGGCCCTGCAGAGGTTTCAAGAGACCCAGTACTTC. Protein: CASRALQRFQETQYF.

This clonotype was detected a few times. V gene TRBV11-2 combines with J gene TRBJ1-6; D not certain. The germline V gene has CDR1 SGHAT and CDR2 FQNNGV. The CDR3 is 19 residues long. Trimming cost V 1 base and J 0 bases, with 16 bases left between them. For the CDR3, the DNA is TGTGCCAGCAGCTTAGGACTTGGGCACCCTAGCTCCTATAATTCACCCCTCCACTTT. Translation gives CASSLGLGHPSSYNSPLHF.

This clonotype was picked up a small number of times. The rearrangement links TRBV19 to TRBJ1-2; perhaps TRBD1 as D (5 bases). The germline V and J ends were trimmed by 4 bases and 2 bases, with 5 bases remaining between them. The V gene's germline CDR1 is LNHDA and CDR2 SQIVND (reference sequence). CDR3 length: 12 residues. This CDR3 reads CASSKGNYGYTF. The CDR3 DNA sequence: TGTGCCAGTAGTAAGGGGAACTATGGCTACACCTTC. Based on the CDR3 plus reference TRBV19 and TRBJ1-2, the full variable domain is DGGITQSPKYLFRKEGQNVTLSCEQNLNHDAMYWYRQDPGQGLRLIYYSQIVNDFQKGDIAEGYSVSREKKESFPLTVTSAQKNPTAFYLCASSKGNYGYTFGSGTRLTVV.

Here the CDR3 reads CASSAGRHQETQYF. The CDR3 nucleotides read TGTGCCAGCAGTGCGGGACGCCACCAAGAGACCCAGTACTTC. The chain joins TRBV2 to TRBJ2-5; D assignment may be TRBD1 or TRBD2 (5 bases each). The CDR3 is 14 amino acids. The germline gives CDR1 SNHLY, CDR2 FYNNEI. V was pared by 4 bases and J by 0 bases, with 9 bases between.

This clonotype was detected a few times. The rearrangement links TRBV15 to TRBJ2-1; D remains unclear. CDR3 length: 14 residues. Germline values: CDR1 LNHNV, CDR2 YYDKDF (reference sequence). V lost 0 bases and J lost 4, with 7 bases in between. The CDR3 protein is CATSRDIEYNEQFF. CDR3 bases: TGTGCCACCAGCAGAGATATAGAGTACAATGAGCAGTTCTTC.

CDR3 coding DNA: TGCAGCGGACTAGCGGGGGGGCCTAATGAGCAGTTCTTC. Translating it yields CSGLAGGPNEQFF. The V and J genes are TRBV29-1 and TRBJ2-1, with 14 bases that match TRBD2. The CDR3 consists of 13 residues. The ends lost 7 bases at V and 7 bases at J; junction bases unmatched: 3. Germline CDR1 and CDR2: SQVTM and ANQGSEA.

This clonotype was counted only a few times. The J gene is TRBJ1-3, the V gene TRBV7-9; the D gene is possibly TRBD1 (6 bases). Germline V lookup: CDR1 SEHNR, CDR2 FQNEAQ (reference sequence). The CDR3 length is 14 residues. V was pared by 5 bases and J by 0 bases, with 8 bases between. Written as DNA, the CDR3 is TGTGCCAGCAGCCGACAGGCCTCTGGAAACACCATATATTTT. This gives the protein CASSRQASGNTIYF.

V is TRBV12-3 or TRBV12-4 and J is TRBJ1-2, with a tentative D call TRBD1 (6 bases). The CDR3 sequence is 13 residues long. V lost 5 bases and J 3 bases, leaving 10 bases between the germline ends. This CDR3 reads CASSGGADYGYTF. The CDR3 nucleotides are TGTGCCAGCAGTGGGGGGGCGGACTATGGCTACACCTTC.

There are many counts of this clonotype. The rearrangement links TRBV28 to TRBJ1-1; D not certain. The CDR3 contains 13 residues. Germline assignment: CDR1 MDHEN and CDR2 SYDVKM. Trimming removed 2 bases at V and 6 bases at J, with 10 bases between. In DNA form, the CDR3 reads TGTGCCAGCAGTTTAGGAAGAGGCCCTGAAGCTTTCTTT. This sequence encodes CASSLGRGPEAFF.

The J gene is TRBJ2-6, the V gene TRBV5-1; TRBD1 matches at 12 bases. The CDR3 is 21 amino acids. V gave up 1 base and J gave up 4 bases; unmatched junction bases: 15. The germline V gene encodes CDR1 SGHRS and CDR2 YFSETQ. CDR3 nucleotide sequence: TGCGCCAGCAGCTTGTTGGCCCCGGGACAGGGGGCTCTAGGAGGGGCCAACGTCCTGACTTTC. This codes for CASSLLAPGQGALGGANVLTF.

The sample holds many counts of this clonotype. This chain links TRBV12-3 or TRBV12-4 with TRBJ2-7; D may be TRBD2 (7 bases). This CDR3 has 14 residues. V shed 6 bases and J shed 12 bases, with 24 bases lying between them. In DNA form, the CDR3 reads TGTGCCAGCAGCCACGGGGGCGGGAGTACCGCGCGGTACTTC. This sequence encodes CASSHGGGSTARYF.